This T cell receptor beta chain was retrieved from a study of tumor and adjacent non-tumor tissue in lung cancer. As for the study in general: The cohort had roughly 11 adenocarcinoma, 2 squamous cell and 1 small cell patients. Aged about 31 to 80 years, patients included roughly eleven men and 5 women with stage I to III disease.

Of note for this clonotype: Its antigen remains unidentified. The final CDR3 position lacks the conserved phenylalanine or tryptophan, pointing to a likely read error.

Three rounds of nested PCR, following a modified ARM-PCR protocol, produced the TCRbeta library. TCRdb processed the multiplex PCR reads anew with MiXCR; each CDR3 protein has one entry. The sample lists some 200,000 distinct CDR3 sequences, 70% to 75% occurring once. The CDR3 has 17 amino acids. The template was RNA from unsorted bulk tissue. Study-wide results and caveats: Tumor tissue had significantly higher TCR diversity than normal lung. Normal lung showed higher cumulative top 100 clone frequency than tumor.

The rearrangement joins TRBV12-3 or TRBV12-4 to TRBJ2-2, with 12 bases lining up with TRBD2. This TCR was recovered from a man in his 60s with non-small cell lung cancer. Sample: lung tumor tissue. CDR3 residues: CTSSFGLAGGPNEELFS. CDR3 nucleotides: TGTACCAGCAGTTTTGGCCTAGCGGGGGGGCCCAACGAGGAGCTGTTTTCT.